This T cell receptor (beta chain) was documented in a study of shared clonotypes between healthy human individuals. The CDR3 has 14 amino acids. The V end was cut by 5 bases, the J end by 1 base, with 11 bases between. The germline gives CDR1 SEHNR, CDR2 FQNEAQ (reference sequence). Sequencing used immunoSEQ multiplex PCR; TCRdb keeps in-frame clones, though not all of them. The sample has about 1.5 million clones; 95% to 99% are singletons. This sequence joins TRBV7-9 and TRBJ1-1; D is unclear. The sample comprised naive CD4+ T cells sorted from blood. Documented subset: CD45RA+ positively selected. The TCR originated in a young man in good health. The CDR3 spells CASSTWSGNTEAFF. Written as DNA, the CDR3 is TGTGCCAGCAGCACTTGGTCAGGGAACACTGAAGCTTTCTTT.